This T cell receptor beta chain is drawn from a study of cytomegalovirus exposure and HLA in healthy donors. Overall study results and limits: At a 0.05 false discovery rate, a later analysis found approximately 15,000 TCR beta sequences to be associated with HLA alleles. Within the data, a cluster of highly shared sequence variants was likely a sequencing artifact. Available immune exposure information covered CMV serostatus only. Testing in vitro showed a few CMV-associated chains specific for CMV antigens.

The PCR was carried out with 60 Vbeta primers and 13 Jbeta primers. TCRdb's copy holds only in-frame clones and misses some; the assay was immunoSEQ multiplex PCR. This table holds more than 100,000 clones, around 76% found once. Note on this clone: Its antigen is unidentified. This CDR3 is also generated by other DNA sequences in the sample.

The V end was cut by 5 bases, the J end by 6 bases, with 19 bases between. This CDR3 comprises 16 residues. The germline V gene encodes CDR1 SGHTA and CDR2 FQGTGA. The sequence was collected from a man aged 60-69 years in good health and CMV-seropositive. This chain links TRBV7-3 with TRBJ2-2, with D possibly being TRBD2 (7 bases). The specimen was PBMCs. As DNA, the CDR3 is TGTGCCAGCAGCCCTAAGGGGCTAGGGGGGGCCGGGGAGCTGTTTTTT. Amino acids: CASSPKGLGGAGELFF.